The 10 T cell receptor beta chains below come from one sample, sequenced in a study of T cells after yellow fever vaccination. TCRdb reprocessed the 5' RACE reads with MiXCR, giving one entry per CDR3 protein. The table lists some 500,000 distinct CDR3 sequences, approximately 12% of them singletons. The sample here was PBMCs, taken on the day of the yellow fever booster vaccination. The origin of the receptors is a man aged 25 to 40 who received the YFV17D yellow fever vaccine.

Of note for this clonotype: A single base separates this from a much larger clone, so it may be a read error. V usage is TRBV3-1 and J usage is TRBJ2-3; 8 nucleotides agree with TRBD2. Germline CDR1 is LGHDT and CDR2 is YNNKEL (reference sequence). The CDR3 spans 15 residues. CDR3 loop: CATSLGGAREDTQYF. The CDR3 DNA sequence: TGTGCCACCAGCCTCGGGGGGGCTCGTGAAGATACGCAGTATTTT.

Only a few counts were recorded for this clonotype. This chain links TRBV29-1 with TRBJ2-2; 7 bases match TRBD2. V shed 4 bases, J shed 0 bases, and the junction held 2 bases outside the gene matches. The CDR3 length is 14 residues. Germline V gene data show CDR1 as SQVTM and CDR2 as ANQGSEA. CDR3 in DNA: TGCAGCGTTGCGGCGGGGGCGAACACCGGGGAGCTGTTTTTT. This translates into CSVAAGANTGELFF.

The chain employs TRBV7-8 and TRBJ2-7; D possibly corresponds to TRBD2 (5 bases). Looked up from germline, CDR1 is SGHVS and CDR2 is FQNEAQ. The CDR3 is made up of 14 amino acids. Trimming shortened V by 5 bases and J by 3 bases, and 14 bases separated the two germline ends. This CDR3 reads CASSGGPSSYEQYF. As DNA, the CDR3 is TGTGCCAGCAGCGGAGGCCCGAGTAGCTACGAGCAGTACTTC.

This clonotype turned up a few times. The rearrangement links TRBV10-2 to TRBJ2-3; D possibly matches TRBD1 or TRBD2 (5 bases each). Deletions cut 10 bases from V and 2 bases from J, with 13 bases between. The germline gives CDR1 WSHSY, CDR2 SAAADI. This CDR3 is 13 amino acids long. CDR3: CAIRDGNTDTQYF. CDR3 DNA sequence: TGCGCCATCAGGGACGGCAACACAGATACGCAGTATTTT.

This clonotype was seen a handful of times. CDR3 DNA: TGTGCCAGCAGCTTAGCCCCGGGACTCATGGCAGATACGCAGTATTTT. Residues: CASSLAPGLMADTQYF. The gene calls are TRBV7-9 and TRBJ2-3; tentatively, D is TRBD2 (6 bases). V dropped 0 bases and J dropped 4 bases, with 14 bases sitting between them. The CDR3 length is 16 residues. CDR1 is SEHNR and CDR2 is FQNEAQ in the germline V gene (reference sequence). The whole variable domain, filled in from reference TRBV7-9 and TRBJ2-3, reads DTGVSQNPRHKITKRGQNVTFRCDPISEHNRLYWYRQTLGQGPEFLTYFQNEAQLEKSRLLSDRFSAERPKGSFSTLEIQRTEQGDSAMYLCASSLAPGLMADTQYFGPGTRLTVL.

This clonotype was found a few times. The CDR3 DNA reads as TGTGCCAGCAGTTACAGTGGGAAGCGCCAAGAGACCCAGTACTTC. It encodes CASSYSGKRQETQYF. J is TRBJ2-5 and V is TRBV6-5; D is undetermined. CDR1 and CDR2 from the germline V gene are MNHEY and SVGAGI. V dropped 2 bases and J dropped 1 base, with 11 bases sitting between them. The CDR3 loop spans 15 amino acids.

V gene TRBV6-4 combines with J gene TRBJ2-3; TRBD1 might be the D (5 bases). Deletions cut 2 bases from V and 1 base from J, with 10 bases between. Germline V gene lookup returns CDR1 MRHNA and CDR2 SNTAGT. CDR3 size: 15 residues. The CDR3 is CASSDRGAGTDTQYF. The CDR3 bases are TGTGCCAGCAGTGACAGGGGCGCAGGCACAGATACGCAGTATTTT.

This clonotype was observed many times. V is TRBV7-2 and J is TRBJ2-4; possible D gene TRBD2, 5 bases. CDR3 size: 15 residues. Between the trimmed V and J ends, which lost 5 bases and 0 bases, there was a span of 11 bases. The germline CDR1 and CDR2 sequences are SGHTA and FQGNSA. CDR3 DNA: TGTGCCAGCAGCCAGCGGTTCCTAGCCAAAAACATTCAGTACTTC. Its translation: CASSQRFLAKNIQYF.

This clonotype came up a few times. The J gene is TRBJ2-1, the V gene TRBV6-1; either TRBD1 or TRBD2 may fit D (5 bases each). V was pared by 1 base and J by 4 bases, with 11 bases between. This CDR3 contains 15 residues. Germline lookup yields CDR1 MNHNS and CDR2 SASEGT. The CDR3 protein is CASSEDAGTYNEQFF. DNA for the CDR3: TGTGCCAGCAGTGAAGACGCCGGGACGTACAATGAGCAGTTCTTC.

This rearrangement joins TRBV7-8 to TRBJ2-3, with a weak D call TRBD2 (6 bases). Germline assignment: CDR1 SGHVS and CDR2 FQNEAQ. The CDR3 extends over 16 amino acids. Trimming removed 5 bases from V and 1 base from J, with 16 bases in between. The CDR3 DNA reads as TGTGCCAGCAGCCGTAGATTTGGACTACGCACAGATACGCAGTATTTT. Protein sequence: CASSRRFGLRTDTQYF.